Listed here are 11 T cell receptor beta chains from one sample, sequenced in a study of Ad26.COV2.S vaccination and SARS-CoV-2 variants. Repertoires were generated with immunoSEQ multiplex PCR, while TCRdb's copy carries only in-frame clones and drops some. The sample includes about 350,000 clones, approximately 90% seen only once; the top ten take about 3.8%. The sample was peripheral blood, taken after recovery from COVID-19. These receptors were obtained from a human donor who had recovered from COVID-19.

The CDR3 region has the DNA TGTGCCAGCAGCTTCGGCACCTACGAGCAGTACTTC. Its translation is CASSFGTYEQYF. The chain links TRBV5-5 to TRBJ2-7; unclear D gene. The germline V gene encodes CDR1 SGHKS and CDR2 YYEKEE (reference sequence). The CDR3 covers 12 residues. With 2 bases removed from V and 2 bases from J, the gap between germline ends came to 5 bases.

The rearrangement links TRBV12-3 or TRBV12-4 to TRBJ1-1; unclear D gene. The CDR3 spans 13 residues. V was trimmed by 3 bases and J by 0 bases, leaving 5 bases between them. CDR3 sequence: CASSFKMNTEAFF. DNA for the CDR3: TGTGCCAGCAGTTTCAAAATGAACACTGAAGCTTTCTTT.

This rearrangement joins TRBV19 to TRBJ2-7, with D unresolved. This CDR3 comprises 15 residues. CDR1 and CDR2 (germline): LNHDA, SQIVND (reference sequence). Between the trimmed V and J ends, which lost 4 bases and 3 bases, there was a span of 16 bases. The CDR3 is CASSTSTPGVYEQYF. The CDR3 nucleotides read TGTGCCAGTAGTACCTCCACCCCAGGAGTCTACGAGCAGTACTTC. Filled out from reference TRBV19 and TRBJ2-7, the complete variable domain reads DGGITQSPKYLFRKEGQNVTLSCEQNLNHDAMYWYRQDPGQGLRLIYYSQIVNDFQKGDIAEGYSVSREKKESFPLTVTSAQKNPTAFYLCASSTSTPGVYEQYFGPGTRLTVT.

The chain joins TRBV28 to TRBJ2-6; D could derive from TRBD1 or TRBD2 (5 bases each). V lost 6 bases, J lost 0 bases, and 15 bases lay in between. The CDR3 length is 17 residues. CDR1 MDHEN and CDR2 SYDVKM come from the germline V gene. The CDR3 nucleotides read TGTGCCAGCAGGAGACGGGGACGCAGCTCTGGGGCCAACGTCCTGACTTTC. Its translation: CASRRRGRSSGANVLTF. Together with reference TRBV28 and TRBJ2-6, the CDR3 gives the full variable domain: DVKVTQSSRYLVKRTGEKVFLECVQDMDHENMFWYRQDPGLGLRLIYFSYDVKMKEKGDIPEGYSVSREKKERFSLILESASTNQTSMYLCASRRRGRSSGANVLTFGAGSRLTVL.

The chain uses TRBV15 and TRBJ2-2, with D maybe TRBD2 (7 bases). Trimming shortened V by 1 base and J by 5 bases, and 14 bases separated the two germline ends. Looked up from germline, CDR1 is LNHNV and CDR2 is YYDKDF (reference sequence). This CDR3 spans 16 amino acids. The CDR3 here is CATSRVGGASTGELFF. DNA for the CDR3: TGTGCCACCAGCAGAGTTGGGGGGGCGAGTACCGGGGAGCTGTTTTTT.

The J gene is TRBJ2-3, the V gene TRBV29-1; 8 bases align to TRBD1. The ends lost 0 bases at V and 0 bases at J; junction bases unmatched: 5. Germline V CDR1 and CDR2: SQVTM, ANQGSEA. This CDR3 spans 16 amino acids. In nucleotides, the CDR3 is TGCAGCGTTGAAGAAACGGGGACAGGAAGCACAGATACGCAGTATTTT. Its protein product is CSVEETGTGSTDTQYF.

The J gene is TRBJ1-2, the V gene TRBV20-1; 7 nucleotides align to TRBD1. V lost 3 bases and J lost 8; bases outside the gene matches: 6. Germline V gene lookup returns CDR1 DFQATT and CDR2 SNEGSKA (reference sequence). This CDR3 spans 12 amino acids. The CDR3 protein is CSASEQGKGYTF. CDR3 coding DNA: TGCAGTGCTAGTGAACAGGGGAAGGGCTACACCTTC.

This clone was recorded once. The chain links TRBV3-1 (or the pseudogene TRBV3-2) to TRBJ1-2; 11 nucleotides agree with TRBD1. The CDR3 has 16 residues. The germline CDR1 and CDR2 sequences are LGHDT and YNNKEL (reference sequence). V dropped 3 bases and J dropped 7; count of bases not matched to a gene: 10. In nucleotides, the CDR3 is TGTGCCAGCAGCCAGCCCCGGGACAGGGGGGTGAGTGGCTACACCTTC. The encoded protein is CASSQPRDRGVSGYTF.

The V and J genes are TRBV21-1 and TRBJ1-3. TRBV21-1 is a documented pseudogene. There are 14 residues in the CDR3. As DNA, the CDR3 is TGTGCCAGCAGCCCCCGGGAATCTGGAAACACCATATATTTT. It specifies CASSPRESGNTIYF.

The table lists this clone with a few counts. The chain links TRBV7-2 to TRBJ1-6; D ambiguous. V was cut by 4 bases and J by 2 bases, with 12 bases left in between. Germline loops: CDR1 SGHTA, CDR2 FQGNSA. The CDR3 is made up of 16 amino acids. CDR3 sequence reads: CASSSSNIAYNSPLHF. The DNA for the CDR3 is TGTGCCAGCAGCTCGTCTAATATAGCCTATAATTCACCCCTCCACTTT.

V gene TRBV9 combines with J gene TRBJ1-4; the match to TRBD1 covers 8 bases. The CDR3 has 19 amino acids. V trimming: 2 bases; J trimming: 0 bases; junction bases outside the gene matches: 12. In germline, CDR1 is SGDLS, CDR2 YYNGEE. The CDR3 nucleotides are TGTGCCAGCAGCGTCCGGGACAGGAGAGAACTTGCAACTAATGAAAAACTGTTTTTT. Its protein is CASSVRDRRELATNEKLFF.